Each of the 17 T cell receptor beta chains below was sequenced from the same sample in a study of T cell repertoires in cytomegalovirus infection. TCRdb reprocessed the reads via MiXCR and lists one record per CDR3 protein. The top ten hold about 9.4% of the sample, which has almost 500,000 distinct CDR3 sequences, about 11% seen once. Sequencing used PBMCs. The receptors were sampled from a human donor in good health (CMV status not recorded). Some clones in this sample may be carry-over from other donors' samples.

This clonotype was seen a few times. The chain is built from TRBV20-1 and TRBJ2-3; 12 nucleotides agree with TRBD1. The CDR3 sequence is 16 residues long. Germline trimming cut 0 bases from V and 5 bases from J; bases unmatched to any gene: 6. Germline V gives CDR1 DFQATT, CDR2 SNEGSKA (reference sequence). CDR3 DNA: TGCAGTGCTAGAGACCAGGGACAGGGGGCAGGAGATACGCAGTATTTT. Encoded protein: CSARDQGQGAGDTQYF.

This clonotype was seen only a few times. The chain uses TRBV6-5 and TRBJ1-5; D is possibly TRBD1 (5 bases). Germline CDR1 is MNHEY and CDR2 is SVGAGI. The V end was cut by 6 bases, the J end by 2 bases, with 14 bases between. This CDR3 contains 15 residues. This chain's CDR3 is CASSLGGWGNQPQHF. CDR3 bases: TGTGCCAGCAGCCTGGGGGGGTGGGGCAATCAGCCCCAGCATTTT.

This clonotype has at least ten counts. The chain has TRBV7-9 and TRBJ2-3; D not certain. V lost 1 base and J lost 2, with 10 bases in between. This CDR3 spans 15 amino acids. Germline V gene lookup returns CDR1 SEHNR and CDR2 FQNEAQ (reference sequence). Written as DNA, the CDR3 is TGTGCCAGCAGCTTAGTGGGAATTTCCACAGATACGCAGTATTTT. This gives the protein CASSLVGISTDTQYF.

The chain carries TRBV5-4 and TRBJ2-5, with 8 positions matching TRBD1. The junction had 9 bases not matched to a gene; V was cut back by 4 bases and J by 4 bases. Germline V gene lookup returns CDR1 SGHNT and CDR2 YYREEE (reference sequence). The CDR3 is made up of 15 amino acids. CDR3 nucleotide sequence: TGTGCCAGCAGCGGCTACCAGGGGGCGGGAGAGACCCAGTACTTC. It codes for CASSGYQGAGETQYF.

This clonotype was seen many times. The rearrangement links TRBV7-9 to TRBJ2-1, with D tentatively TRBD2 (7 bases). Germline CDR1 is SEHNR and CDR2 is FQNEAQ (reference sequence). The V end lost 1 base, the J end lost 5 bases, and 18 bases lay between the germline ends. CDR3 length: 17 amino acids. CDR3 sequence: CASSLGEGSGAHNEQFF. CDR3 coding DNA: TGTGCCAGCAGCTTAGGGGAGGGGTCAGGGGCCCACAATGAGCAGTTCTTC. Based on the CDR3 plus reference TRBV7-9 and TRBJ2-1, the full variable domain is DTGVSQNPRHKITKRGQNVTFRCDPISEHNRLYWYRQTLGQGPEFLTYFQNEAQLEKSRLLSDRFSAERPKGSFSTLEIQRTEQGDSAMYLCASSLGEGSGAHNEQFFGPGTRLTVL.

In its sample, this clonotype was seen a few times. V and J are TRBV5-4 and TRBJ2-2; 7 bases align to TRBD2. The germline CDR1 and CDR2 sequences are SGHNT and YYREEE (reference sequence). The CDR3 runs 15 residues. The V segment lost 2 bases and the J segment 4 bases; nucleotides outside the gene matches: 5. CDR3 in amino acids: CASSFSGSGTGELFF. The DNA of the CDR3 is TGTGCCAGCAGCTTTAGCGGGTCGGGCACCGGGGAGCTGTTTTTT.

The chain couples TRBV29-1 to TRBJ2-7, with 10 bases aligning to TRBD1. Germline assignment: CDR1 SQVTM and CDR2 ANQGSEA. The CDR3 length is 15 residues. J lost 2 bases, V lost 4 bases, and 8 bases had no gene match. CDR3 bases: TGCAGCGTTGTAATGACAGGGGGCGACCCCTACGAGCAGTACTTC. Translating it yields CSVVMTGGDPYEQYF.

The chain recombines TRBV5-1 with TRBJ2-1, with D possibly TRBD2 on 5 matching bases. CDR1 and CDR2 from the germline V gene are SGHRS and YFSETQ. V dropped 3 bases and J dropped 2 bases, with 18 bases sitting between them. The CDR3 has 17 amino acids. The DNA for the CDR3 is TGCGCCAGCAGCTCCCGCCGAGCGGAGAGGCCCTACAATGAGCAGTTCTTC. As protein: CASSSRRAERPYNEQFF.

This clonotype has at least ten counts. The chain joins TRBV6-2 or TRBV6-3 to TRBJ1-1, with TRBD1 matching over 7 bases. The J segment lost 4 bases and the V segment lost 6 bases, leaving 8 bases of the junction unmatched. The CDR3 spans 14 residues. The germline V gene has CDR1 MNHEY and CDR2 SVGEGT. The CDR3 bases are TGTGCCAGCAGGCGACAGGGAACTTTCACTGAAGCTTTCTTT. Translated, it gives CASRRQGTFTEAFF.

This clonotype was recorded many times. The chain recombines TRBV7-9 with TRBJ2-7; D may be TRBD1 (6 bases). The CDR3 has 15 residues. V lost 4 bases and J lost 0, with 13 bases in between. CDR1 SEHNR and CDR2 FQNEAQ come from the germline V gene (reference sequence). The CDR3 sequence: CASSSYRDNSYEQYF. In DNA, the CDR3 is TGTGCCAGCAGCTCGTACCGGGACAACTCCTACGAGCAGTACTTC.

This clonotype was detected many times. This chain's CDR3 is CASSLASGGEQVETQYF. CDR3 DNA sequence: TGTGCCAGCAGCTTAGCTTCGGGGGGGGAGCAGGTGGAGACCCAGTACTTC. This chain joins TRBV7-9 and TRBJ2-5; 8 nucleotides line up with TRBD2. Germline CDR1 and CDR2: SEHNR and FQNEAQ (reference sequence). The CDR3 has 17 residues. Trimming cost V 0 bases and J 5 bases; bases outside gene matches: 11.

The chain carries TRBV20-1 and TRBJ2-1; a weak D match, TRBD2 (5 bases). CDR3 length: 15 residues. Germline V gene sequence: CDR1 DFQATT, CDR2 SNEGSKA (reference sequence). Trimming removed 3 bases from V and 7 bases from J, with 19 bases in between. Here the CDR3 reads CSASDRLARGNEQFF. CDR3 in DNA: TGCAGTGCTAGTGATCGCCTAGCCCGTGGTAATGAGCAGTTCTTC.

The chain recombines TRBV3-1 with TRBJ2-7; 7 nucleotides match TRBD1. CDR1 is LGHDT and CDR2 is YNNKEL in the germline V gene (reference sequence). The ends lost 3 bases at V and 0 bases at J; junction bases unmatched: 8. There are 16 residues in the CDR3. CDR3 in DNA: TGTGCCAGCAGCCAGGTTGGACAGGTTAGCTCCTACGAGCAGTACTTC. As protein: CASSQVGQVSSYEQYF.

This clonotype has more than one count but fewer than ten. V is TRBV20-1 and J is TRBJ1-1, with 7 bases matching TRBD1. The trim removed 3 bases at V and 9 bases at J, leaving 7 bases unmatched. The CDR3 covers 12 residues. The germline gives CDR1 DFQATT, CDR2 SNEGSKA (reference sequence). CDR3 residues: CSASRGQEKAFF. CDR3 in DNA: TGCAGTGCTAGCCGAGGACAGGAAAAAGCTTTCTTT.

This clonotype showed up many times. This chain connects TRBV7-8 to TRBJ2-7; D is undetermined. In germline, CDR1 is SGHVS, CDR2 FQNEAQ. The CDR3 covers 15 residues. V was cut by 5 bases and J by 0 bases, with 14 bases left in between. The CDR3 bases are TGTGCCAGCAGCCCCTCCAAAATCCTCTCCTACGAGCAGTACTTC. Protein: CASSPSKILSYEQYF. The full variable domain, completed using reference TRBV7-8 and TRBJ2-7, is GAGVSQSPRYKVAKRGQDVALRCDPISGHVSLFWYQQALGQGPEFLTYFQNEAQLDKSGLPSDRFFAERPEGSVSTLKIQRTQQEDSAVYLCASSPSKILSYEQYFGPGTRLTVT.

This clonotype was detected many times. The rearrangement uses TRBV7-6 and TRBJ1-3; the D gene is possibly TRBD1 (6 bases). The ends were cut back, 1 base at V and 3 bases at J, with 13 bases in the middle. Germline assignment: CDR1 SGHVS and CDR2 FNYEAQ. CDR3 length equals 16 residues. The chain's CDR3 is CASSLGLGAVGNTIYF. The CDR3 DNA is TGTGCCAGCAGCTTAGGTCTGGGGGCTGTTGGAAACACCATATATTTT.

This clonotype was seen at least ten times. The CDR3 spells CASRPGGAGELFF. Written as DNA, the CDR3 is TGTGCCAGCAGACCCGGGGGGGCCGGGGAGCTGTTTTTT. The chain carries TRBV6-2 or TRBV6-3 and TRBJ2-2, with 8 bases identical to TRBD2. The CDR3 sequence is 13 residues long. Germline values: CDR1 MNHEY, CDR2 SVGEGT. V was pared by 6 bases and J by 6 bases, with 3 bases of the junction left unmatched.